The 7 T cell receptor beta chains given below trace back to one sample, sequenced in a study of blood T cell repertoires in COVID-19. Only in-frame clones appear in the TCRdb table, and some are missing; sequencing was by immunoSEQ multiplex PCR. Of 120,000 or so clones listed, approximately 82% are singletons. Sequenced material: peripheral blood. These receptors were collected from a man between 60 and 75 years old with acute or convalescent COVID-19.

This clone was observed a handful of times. CDR3 region: CASSALGLAGGRPRNEQFF. DNA of the CDR3: TGTGCCAGCAGCGCCCTTGGACTAGCGGGAGGGCGGCCTAGGAATGAGCAGTTCTTC. The rearrangement links TRBV11-2 to TRBJ2-1; 15 nucleotides agree with TRBD2. With V trimmed by 5 bases and J by 7 bases, 15 bases remained unmatched. Germline CDR1 reads SGHAT; CDR2 reads FQNNGV. The CDR3 length is 19 residues.

The chain has TRBV29-1 and TRBJ2-7; 8 bases fit TRBD1. V lost 2 bases, J lost 4 bases, and 7 bases stayed unmatched. Per the germline V gene, CDR1 is SQVTM and CDR2 is ANQGSEA. This CDR3 is built from 14 residues. In nucleotides, the CDR3 is TGCAGCGTTGAACTTGCGACAGGGGTTTACGAGCAGTACTTC. Protein sequence: CSVELATGVYEQYF.

The chain employs TRBV28 and TRBJ1-5, with 7 nucleotides matching TRBD1. The CDR3 loop spans 14 amino acids. CDR1 and CDR2 from the germline V gene are MDHEN and SYDVKM. After removal of 6 bases from V and 7 bases from J, the junction contained 9 bases not matched to a gene. CDR3 nucleotide sequence: TGTGCCAGCAGGCTCGGGACAGTCAGCCAGCCCCAGCATTTT. Amino acids: CASRLGTVSQPQHF.

This chain uses TRBV10-3 with TRBJ2-3, with TRBD2 as a possible D gene (5 bases). The CDR3 is 18 residues long. Per germline, CDR1 ENHRY and CDR2 SYGVKD. Between the trimmed V and J ends, which lost 0 bases and 3 bases, there was a span of 19 bases. CDR3 DNA: TGTGCCATCAGTGAGTCCCTGTGGAGCCGACTAAAAACAGATACGCAGTATTTT. It encodes CAISESLWSRLKTDTQYF.

DNA for the CDR3: TGTGCCAGCAGTTTATTGGTCGGAGCTTTCTTT. The encoded protein is CASSLLVGAFF. J is TRBJ1-1 and V is TRBV12-3 or TRBV12-4; D gene ambiguous. Trimming left V 2 bases short and J 10 bases short, with 8 bases between. The CDR3 spans 11 residues.

The V gene is TRBV14, the J gene TRBJ1-1, with D hard to call. Germline CDR1 is SGHDN and CDR2 is FVKESK. V lost 0 bases, J lost 11 bases, and 7 bases lay in between. The CDR3 runs to 11 residues. The DNA for the CDR3 is TGTGCCAGCAGCCAAGATAGTGCGGCTTTCTTT. This codes for CASSQDSAAFF.

This clone was seen a single time. Other DNA sequences in the sample encode the same CDR3. The chain is built from TRBV30 and TRBJ1-5, with 8 bases aligning to TRBD1. Germline V gene lookup returns CDR1 GTSNPN and CDR2 SVGIG (reference sequence). The V gene end was trimmed by 1 base and the J gene end by 2 bases; junction bases not matched to a gene: 4. This CDR3 region has 15 residues. CDR3 sequence reads: CAWSEGTGGNQPQHF. The CDR3, as DNA: TGTGCCTGGAGTGAAGGGACAGGTGGCAATCAGCCCCAGCATTTT. Combining the CDR3 with reference TRBV30 and TRBJ1-5 gives the whole variable domain SQTIHQWPATLVQPVGSPLSLECTVEGTSNPNLYWYRQAAGRGLQLLFYSVGIGQISSEVPQNLSASRPQDRQFILSSKKLLLSDSGFYLCAWSEGTGGNQPQHFGDGTRLSIL.